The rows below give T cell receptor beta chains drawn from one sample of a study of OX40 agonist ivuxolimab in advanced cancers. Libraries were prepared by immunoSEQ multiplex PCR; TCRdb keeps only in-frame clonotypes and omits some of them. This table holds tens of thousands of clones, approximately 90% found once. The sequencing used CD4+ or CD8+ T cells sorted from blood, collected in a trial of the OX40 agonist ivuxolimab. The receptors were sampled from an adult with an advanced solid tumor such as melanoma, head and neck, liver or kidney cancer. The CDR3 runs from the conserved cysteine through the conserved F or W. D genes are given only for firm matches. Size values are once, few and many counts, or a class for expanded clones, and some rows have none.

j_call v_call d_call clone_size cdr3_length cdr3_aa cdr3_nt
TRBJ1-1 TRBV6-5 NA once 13 CASSFNPEAEAFF TGTGCCAGCAGCTTTAACCCGGAGGCTGAAGCTTTCTTT
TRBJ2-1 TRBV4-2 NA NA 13 CASSPSTYNEQFF TGTGCCAGCAGCCCATCGACCTACAATGAGCAGTTCTTC
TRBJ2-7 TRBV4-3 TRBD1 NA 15 CASSHRTGAPYEQYF TGCGCCAGCAGCCATCGGACAGGGGCCCCCTACGAGCAGTACTTC
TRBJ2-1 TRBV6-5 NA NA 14 CASSYDGTYNEQFF TGTGCCAGCAGTTACGACGGTACCTACAATGAGCAGTTCTTC
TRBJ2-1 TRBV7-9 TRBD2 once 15 CASSLSGGEHNEQFF TGTGCCAGCAGCCTTAGCGGGGGCGAACACAATGAGCAGTTCTTC
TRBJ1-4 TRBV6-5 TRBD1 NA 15 CASSYEGQGGEKLFF TGTGCCAGCAGTTACGAGGGACAGGGTGGAGAAAAACTGTTTTTT
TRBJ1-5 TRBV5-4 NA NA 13 CASSRDGNQPQHF TGTGCCAGCAGCAGGGATGGGAATCAGCCCCAGCATTTT
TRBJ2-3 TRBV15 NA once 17 CATSRDKGVGSTDTQYF TGTGCCACCAGCAGAGATAAGGGAGTGGGAAGCACAGATACGCAGTATTTT
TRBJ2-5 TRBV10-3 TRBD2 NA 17 CAISEEERGANQETQYF TGTGCCATCAGTGAGGAGGAGCGGGGTGCGAACCAAGAGACCCAGTACTTC
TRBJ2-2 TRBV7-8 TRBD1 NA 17 CASSLVGTGGSYGELFF TGTGCCAGCAGCTTAGTCGGGACAGGGGGCTCGTACGGGGAGCTGTTTTTT
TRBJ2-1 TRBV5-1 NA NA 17 CASSLVWGAPNGNEQFF TGCGCCAGCAGCTTGGTGTGGGGGGCCCCGAATGGCAATGAGCAGTTCTTC
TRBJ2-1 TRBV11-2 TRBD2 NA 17 CASSPVSGGGLYNEQFF TGTGCCAGCAGCCCAGTGAGCGGGGGGGGTCTGTACAATGAGCAGTTCTTC
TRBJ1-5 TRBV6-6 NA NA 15 CASTPSVLPNQPQHF TGTGCCAGCACCCCCTCCGTGCTACCTAATCAGCCCCAGCATTTT
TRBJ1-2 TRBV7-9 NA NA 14 CASSLGAVGYGYTF TGTGCCAGCAGCTTAGGTGCGGTGGGCTATGGCTACACCTTC
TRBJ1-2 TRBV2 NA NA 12 CASSEGPYGYTF TGTGCCAGCAGTGAAGGACCCTATGGCTACACCTTC
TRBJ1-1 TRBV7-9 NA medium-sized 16 CASSSSSTGLNTEAFF TGTGCCAGCAGCTCTTCCTCCACAGGGTTGAACACTGAAGCTTTCTTT
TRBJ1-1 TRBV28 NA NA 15 CASSLMTVKGTEAFF TGTGCCAGCAGTTTGATGACAGTCAAGGGGACTGAAGCTTTCTTT
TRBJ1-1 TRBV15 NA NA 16 CATSRGTGDENTEAFF TGTGCCACCAGCAGAGGTACGGGCGACGAGAACACTGAAGCTTTCTTT
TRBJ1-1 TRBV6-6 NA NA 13 CASSYVGYTEAFF TGTGCCAGCAGTTACGTGGGTTACACTGAAGCTTTCTTT
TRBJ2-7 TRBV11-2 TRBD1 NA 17 CASSLDLIGQGAYEQYF TGTGCCAGCAGCTTAGATCTAATAGGACAGGGGGCGTACGAGCAGTACTTC
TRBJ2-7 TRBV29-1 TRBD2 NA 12 CSAGTSSHEQYF TGCAGCGCCGGGACTAGCAGCCACGAGCAGTACTTC
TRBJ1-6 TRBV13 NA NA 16 CASSPGLFPPNSPLHF TGTGCCAGCAGCCCCGGACTGTTCCCCCCCAATTCACCCCTCCACTTT
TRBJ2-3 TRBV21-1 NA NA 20 CASSKFSGEREWGTTDTQYF TGTGCCAGCAGCAAATTCTCTGGGGAGAGGGAGTGGGGAACAACAGATACGCAGTATTTT
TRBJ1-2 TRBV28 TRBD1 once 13 CASRGQGSYGYTF TGTGCCAGCAGGGGACAGGGATCCTATGGCTACACCTTC
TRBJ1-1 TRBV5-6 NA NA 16 CASSRTAFFMNTEAFF TGTGCCAGCAGCCGAACAGCGTTTTTCATGAACACTGAAGCTTTCTTT
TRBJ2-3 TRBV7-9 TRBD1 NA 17 CASSLAGQGTSTDTQYF TGTGCCAGCAGCTTAGCGGGACAGGGGACTAGCACAGATACGCAGTATTTT
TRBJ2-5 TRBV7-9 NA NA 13 CASSLTNQETQYF TGTGCCAGCAGCTTGACTAACCAAGAGACCCAGTACTTC
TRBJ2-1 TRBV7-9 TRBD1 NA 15 CASSFGQGAFNEQFF TGTGCCAGCAGTTTCGGACAGGGAGCTTTTAATGAGCAGTTCTTC
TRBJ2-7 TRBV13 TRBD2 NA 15 CASSLRGGLLYEQYF TGTGCCAGCAGCTTACGGGGGGGTCTCCTGTACGAGCAGTACTTC
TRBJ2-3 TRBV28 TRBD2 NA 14 CASTIAGDTDTQYF TGTGCCAGCACCATAGCGGGGGACACAGATACGCAGTATTTT
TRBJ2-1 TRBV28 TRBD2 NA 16 CASSLAGDHSYNEQFF TGTGCCAGCAGTCTGGCGGGGGACCACTCCTACAATGAGCAGTTCTTC
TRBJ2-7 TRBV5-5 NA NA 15 CASSLEAGFSYEQYF TGTGCCAGCAGCTTGGAAGCAGGGTTTTCCTACGAGCAGTACTTC
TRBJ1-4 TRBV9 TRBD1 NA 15 CASSPPGQGTEKLFF TGTGCCAGCAGCCCCCCGGGACAGGGGACTGAAAAACTGTTTTTT
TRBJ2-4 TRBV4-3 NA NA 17 CASSQELEGPLENIQYF TGCGCCAGCAGCCAAGAGTTGGAAGGACCTTTGGAAAACATTCAGTACTTC
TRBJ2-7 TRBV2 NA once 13 CASSEAAGNEQYF TGTGCCAGCAGTGAAGCCGCGGGGAACGAGCAGTACTTC
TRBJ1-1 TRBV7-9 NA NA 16 CASSLVGWGSNTEAFF TGTGCCAGCAGCTTAGTGGGTTGGGGATCGAACACTGAAGCTTTCTTT
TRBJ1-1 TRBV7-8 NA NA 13 CASSPLIGTTAFF TGTGCCAGCAGCCCATTGATCGGGACTACGGCTTTCTTT
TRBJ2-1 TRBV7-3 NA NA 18 CASSLTLAGESDHNEQFF TGTGCCAGCAGCTTAACTTTAGCCGGGGAATCTGACCACAATGAGCAGTTCTTC
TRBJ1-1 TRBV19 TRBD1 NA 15 CASSIWGQMNTEAFF TGTGCCAGTAGTATCTGGGGACAGATGAACACTGAAGCTTTCTTT
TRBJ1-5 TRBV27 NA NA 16 CASTISWGDSNQPQHF TGTGCCAGCACCATTTCTTGGGGCGATAGCAATCAGCCCCAGCATTTT
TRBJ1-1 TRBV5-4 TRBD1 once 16 CASSLGQGREDTEAFF TGTGCCAGCAGCTTGGGACAGGGAAGAGAGGACACTGAAGCTTTCTTT
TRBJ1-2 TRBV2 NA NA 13 CASSEEPWGGYTF TGTGCCAGCAGTGAAGAACCCTGGGGCGGCTACACCTTC
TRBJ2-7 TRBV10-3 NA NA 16 CAISHKESGNSYEQYF TGTGCCATCAGTCATAAAGAAAGTGGGAACTCCTACGAGCAGTACTTC
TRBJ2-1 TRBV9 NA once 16 CASSLTAGSGHNEQFF TGTGCCAGCAGCCTCACGGCGGGAAGTGGTCACAATGAGCAGTTCTTC
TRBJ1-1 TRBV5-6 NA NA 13 CASRPVMNTEAFF TGTGCCAGCAGGCCCGTGATGAACACTGAAGCTTTCTTT
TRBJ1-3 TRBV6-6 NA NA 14 CASSPGTPPDTIYF TGTGCCAGCAGTCCCGGGACGCCTCCTGACACCATATATTTT
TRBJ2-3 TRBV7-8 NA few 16 CASSPNRGWDTDTQYF TGTGCCAGCAGCCCTAACCGGGGCTGGGACACAGATACGCAGTATTTT
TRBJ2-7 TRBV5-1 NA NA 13 CASSLGRSYEQYF TGCGCCAGCAGCTTGGGACGGTCCTACGAGCAGTACTTC
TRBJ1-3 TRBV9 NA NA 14 CASWSGTSGNTIYF TGTGCCAGCTGGTCCGGGACCTCTGGAAACACCATATATTTT
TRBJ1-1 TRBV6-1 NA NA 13 CASSQGQLTEAFF TGTGCCAGCAGCCAGGGGCAACTCACTGAAGCTTTCTTT
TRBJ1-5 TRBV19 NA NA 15 CASTPDGSQGQPQHF TGTGCCAGTACCCCGGACGGATCACAAGGTCAGCCCCAGCATTTT
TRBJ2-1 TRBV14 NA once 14 CASSQSPGVHEQFF TGTGCCAGCAGCCAATCCCCCGGCGTCCATGAGCAGTTCTTC
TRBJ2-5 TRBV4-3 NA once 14 CASSQERVQETQYF TGCGCCAGCAGCCAAGAGAGGGTTCAGGAGACCCAGTACTTC
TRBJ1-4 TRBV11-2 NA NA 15 CASSPEPTRSEKLFF TGTGCCAGCAGCCCGGAGCCGACGAGGAGTGAAAAACTGTTTTTT
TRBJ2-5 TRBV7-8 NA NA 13 CASSQYEGGAQYF TGTGCCAGCAGCCAGTATGAGGGGGGGGCCCAGTACTTC
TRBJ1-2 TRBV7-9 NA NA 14 CASSSIDQVAGYTF TGTGCCAGCAGCTCCATCGATCAGGTCGCGGGCTACACCTTC
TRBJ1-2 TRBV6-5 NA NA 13 CASTPTAFYGYTF TGTGCCAGCACTCCGACTGCCTTCTATGGCTACACCTTC
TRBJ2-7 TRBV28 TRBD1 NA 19 CASSSSPFMTGDKGLEQYF TGTGCCAGCAGTTCGAGCCCTTTTATGACAGGGGACAAGGGGCTCGAGCAGTACTTC